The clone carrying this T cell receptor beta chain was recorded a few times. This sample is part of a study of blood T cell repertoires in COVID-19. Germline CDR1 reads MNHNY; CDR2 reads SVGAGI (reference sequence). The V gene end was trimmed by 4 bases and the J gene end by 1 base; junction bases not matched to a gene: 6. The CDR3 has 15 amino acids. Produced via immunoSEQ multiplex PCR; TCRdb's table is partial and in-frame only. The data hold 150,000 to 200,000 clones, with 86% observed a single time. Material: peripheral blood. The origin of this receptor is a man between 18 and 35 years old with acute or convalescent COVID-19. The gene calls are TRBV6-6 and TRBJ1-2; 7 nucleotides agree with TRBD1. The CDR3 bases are TGTGCCAGCAGTTGGCCGGGACAGAGTAACTATGGCTACACCTTC. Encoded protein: CASSWPGQSNYGYTF.